Below, one TCR beta chain is given with its context. Its antigen is not identified. Some clones are missing from TCRdb's copy, which holds only in-frame ones; the method was immunoSEQ multiplex PCR. The sample yields about 78,000 clones, roughly 92% seen once. These data originate in a study of OX40 agonist ivuxolimab in advanced cancers. Overall study: Prior anti-PD-1, anti-PD-L1 or anti-CTLA-4 therapy was allowed; around 40% had some. There were three patients with partial responses, one having hepatocellular carcinoma and two cutaneous melanoma. Findings and caveats of the study: At doses 0.1 to 3.0 mg/kg, CD4+ and CD8+ clones expanded.

The CDR3 contains 12 residues. Germline values: CDR1 SGHDT, CDR2 YYEEEE. Trimming took 4 bases from V and 3 from J, leaving 7 bases between them. The chain has TRBV5-6 and TRBJ1-2; D is uncertain. The material sequenced was CD4+ or CD8+ T cells sorted from blood, taken in a trial of the OX40 agonist ivuxolimab. This TCR came from an adult with an advanced solid tumor such as melanoma, head and neck, liver or kidney cancer. The CDR3, as DNA: TGTGCCAGCAGCGTGACTGACTATGGCTACACCTTC. It specifies CASSVTDYGYTF. Combining the CDR3 with reference TRBV5-6 and TRBJ1-2 gives the whole variable domain DAGVTQSPTHLIKTRGQQVTLRCSPKSGHDTVSWYQQALGQGPQFIFQYYEEEERQRGNFPDRFSGHQFPNYSSELNVNALLLGDSALYLCASSVTDYGYTFGSGTRLTVV.